The next 15 T cell receptor beta chains were all read from a single sample in a study of T cells after yellow fever vaccination. TCRdb re-called the 5' RACE reads with MiXCR, one entry per CDR3 protein. The sample yields about 130,000 distinct CDR3 sequences, 7.4% seen once. Sequencing used CD4+ T cells sorted from PBMCs, obtained about 10 days after the first yellow fever vaccination. These receptors were collected from a man younger than 30 who received the YFV17D yellow fever vaccine.

The sample holds many counts of this clonotype. The rearrangement links TRBV5-1 to TRBJ1-1; D is perhaps TRBD1 (6 bases). V was clipped by 1 base and J by 4 bases, with 20 bases between them. The CDR3 spans 17 residues. Germline V gene sequence: CDR1 SGHRS, CDR2 YFSETQ. The CDR3 region is CASSLFGGPSIGTEAFF. In DNA form, the CDR3 reads TGCGCCAGCAGCTTGTTCGGGGGGCCGAGTATTGGCACTGAAGCTTTCTTT.

Worth noting for this clonotype: This may be a read error, as it is one base from a much larger clone. This chain links TRBV18 with TRBJ2-2; a possible D gene is TRBD1 (6 bases). This CDR3 is 15 amino acids long. V shed 0 bases and J shed 6 bases, with 11 bases lying between them. Germline CDR1 KGHSH, CDR2 LQKENI. In DNA form, the CDR3 reads TGTGCCAGCTCACCACCGGGACATGTCCCCGGGGAGCTGTTTTTT. Translated: CASSPPGHVPGELFF.

Comment on this clonotype: Just one base apart from a much larger clone, this may be a read error. V is TRBV18 and J is TRBJ1-4; 8 bases agree with TRBD1. This CDR3 is 14 amino acids long. The germline V gene has CDR1 KGHSH and CDR2 LQKENI. J gave up 8 bases and V 6 bases, and 8 bases lay outside the gene matches. In nucleotides, the CDR3 is TGTGCCAGCTCGCGGGGAACAGGGGGAGAAAAACTGTTTTTT. Translating gives CASSRGTGGEKLFF.

At least ten counts were recorded for this clonotype. The chain is built from TRBV5-1 and TRBJ1-4; no firm D call. With 3 bases removed from V and 0 bases from J, the gap between germline ends came to 9 bases. The length of the CDR3 is 15 residues. CDR1 is SGHRS and CDR2 is YFSETQ in the germline V gene. CDR3 amino acids: CASSSSSATNEKLFF. The CDR3 region has the DNA TGCGCCAGCAGCTCTTCATCTGCAACTAATGAAAAACTGTTTTTT.

This clonotype has just a few counts. The chain joins TRBV5-8 to TRBJ1-4; 7 nucleotides match TRBD1. The V and J ends lost 4 bases and 0 bases, in that order; junction bases with no gene match: 9. CDR3 length: 17 amino acids. CDR1 is SGHTS, CDR2 YDEGEE, per germline. CDR3: CASSTETGRATNEKLFF. The CDR3 bases are TGTGCCAGCAGCACCGAGACAGGGAGGGCAACTAATGAAAAACTGTTTTTT. Full variable domain (remainder filled in from reference TRBV5-8 and TRBJ1-4): EAGVTQSPTHLIKTRGQQATLRCSPISGHTSVYWYQQALGLGLQFLLWYDEGEERNRGNFPPRFSGRQFPNYSSELNVNALELEDSALYLCASSTETGRATNEKLFFGSGTQLSVL.

The chain recombines TRBV5-4 with TRBJ2-3, with D perhaps matching TRBD1 (5 bases). Per the germline V gene, CDR1 is SGHNT and CDR2 is YYREEE (reference sequence). V was cut by 4 bases and J by 7 bases, with 10 bases left in between. This CDR3 contains 12 residues. The CDR3: CASSVDSYTQYF. For the CDR3, the DNA is TGTGCCAGCAGCGTCGACAGCTATACGCAGTATTTT. The full variable domain, its missing parts supplied by reference TRBV5-4 and TRBJ2-3, is ETGVTQSPTHLIKTRGQQVTLRCSSQSGHNTVSWYQQALGQGPQFIFQYYREEENGRGNFPPRFSGLQFPNYSSELNVNALELDDSALYLCASSVDSYTQYFGPGTRLTVL.

This clonotype was seen at least ten times. The rearrangement links TRBV6-2 or TRBV6-3 to TRBJ1-1, with D maybe TRBD1 (6 bases). The CDR3 contains 15 residues. Germline V gene lookup returns CDR1 MNHEY and CDR2 SVGEGT. The ends were cut back, 5 bases at V and 5 bases at J, with 18 bases in the middle. The CDR3 here is CASSPHRDRSTEAFF. The CDR3 nucleotides read TGTGCCAGCAGTCCCCACCGCGACAGGTCAACTGAAGCTTTCTTT.

The table lists this clonotype with many counts. V gene TRBV7-2 combines with J gene TRBJ1-5, with D maybe TRBD1 (5 bases). This CDR3 comprises 14 residues. Trimming stripped 5 bases from V and 7 bases from J, with 15 bases between. The germline gives CDR1 SGHTA, CDR2 FQGNSA. CDR3 protein: CASSTRQGGQPQHF. The CDR3 DNA is TGTGCCAGCAGCACCAGGCAGGGCGGCCAGCCCCAGCATTTT. Full variable domain (missing parts from reference TRBV7-2 and TRBJ1-5): GAGVSQSPSNKVTEKGKDVELRCDPISGHTALYWYRQSLGQGLEFLIYFQGNSAPDKSGLPSDRFSAERTGGSVSTLTIQRTQQEDSAVYLCASSTRQGGQPQHFGDGTRLSIL.

The table lists this clonotype with a few counts. V gene TRBV5-5 combines with J gene TRBJ1-2; 8 bases match TRBD1. Trimming at V came to 0 bases and at J to 4 bases, leaving 8 bases not matched to a gene. This CDR3 is 16 amino acids long. CDR1 and CDR2 (germline): SGHKS, YYEKEE (reference sequence). The CDR3, as DNA: TGTGCCAGCAGCTTGGGTGCGGCAGGGGGCCGCTATGGCTACACCTTC. Its protein product is CASSLGAAGGRYGYTF.

This clonotype was counted many times. The chain employs TRBV7-9 and TRBJ1-3, with D uncertain. Germline assignment: CDR1 SEHNR and CDR2 FQNEAQ (reference sequence). The ends were cut back, 4 bases at V and 2 bases at J, with 6 bases in the middle. The CDR3 loop spans 13 amino acids. In nucleotides, the CDR3 is TGTGCCAGCAGCTCCCTAACTGGAAACACCATATATTTT. This codes for CASSSLTGNTIYF.

This clonotype was counted many times. This rearrangement joins TRBV20-1 to TRBJ2-3; possible D gene TRBD1, 5 bases. CDR1 DFQATT and CDR2 SNEGSKA come from the germline V gene (reference sequence). V gave up 5 bases and J gave up 0 bases, with 12 bases separating them. The CDR3 consists of 14 residues. The DNA of the CDR3 is TGCAGTGCTGTAGAAGGGGCGAGCACAGATACGCAGTATTTT. It translates to CSAVEGASTDTQYF.

Many counts were recorded for this clonotype. The junction departs from germline at one end; a sequencing error may be responsible. The chain couples TRBV24-1 to TRBJ2-2, with a possible D match to TRBD2 (6 bases). Germline-derived CDR1 and CDR2 are KGHDR and SFDVKD. This CDR3 region has 15 residues. The CDR3 DNA reads as TGTGCCACCAGTGATTTGGCGGGGAACCCCGGGGAGCTGTTTTTT. It specifies CATSDLAGNPGELFF.

This clonotype was counted at least ten times. The chain combines TRBV5-1 with TRBJ2-1, with 11 bases aligning to TRBD2. V trimming: 2 bases; J trimming: 8 bases; junction bases outside the gene matches: 6. This CDR3 is 15 amino acids long. Germline lookup yields CDR1 SGHRS and CDR2 YFSETQ. CDR3 residues: CASSFSGGAFYEQFF. The CDR3 DNA sequence: TGCGCCAGCAGCTTTAGCGGGGGGGCCTTCTATGAGCAGTTCTTC.

This clonotype was counted at least ten times. The chain joins TRBV20-1 to TRBJ1-4; D is possibly TRBD1 (6 bases). Germline values: CDR1 DFQATT, CDR2 SNEGSKA (reference sequence). The CDR3 totals 13 residues. V was trimmed by 7 bases and J by 3 bases, leaving 12 bases between them. The CDR3 nucleotides are TGCAGTGTCCGCCAGGGGTCTAATGAAAAACTGTTTTTT. Translation gives CSVRQGSNEKLFF.

Note on this clonotype: A much bigger clone sits one base away, suggesting this may be a read error. CDR3 coding DNA: TGCGCCTGCAGCTTGGTTCAGGGGTCGACCTACAATGAGCAGTTCTTC. Residues: CACSLVQGSTYNEQFF. The rearrangement uses TRBV5-1 and TRBJ2-1; D perhaps matches TRBD1 (6 bases). The CDR3 extends over 16 amino acids. Germline assignment: CDR1 SGHRS and CDR2 YFSETQ.